These 24 T cell receptor beta chains originate from one sample sequenced in a study of cytomegalovirus exposure and HLA in healthy donors (dated by TCRdb to the late 2010s). The library was generated by the immunoSEQ multiplex PCR assay. For the multiplex PCR, a mixture combining 60 forward primers for TCR Vbeta segments and 13 reverse primers for TCR Jbeta segments was used. What TCRdb holds here is the immuneACCESS table cut down to in-frame rearrangements. Part of the clones is not present; checked against another copy, under half of the missing clones reflect an unresolved V gene, and the others are unexplained. Across this sample there are 180,000 or so clones, with roughly 80% seen only once. The ten biggest clones cover less than 3.5% of the sample. Sequenced material: PBMCs. Source of these receptors: a female donor in good health and CMV-seronegative.

J is TRBJ1-2 and V is TRBV20-1, with 9 bases lining up with TRBD1. The germline V gene has CDR1 DFQATT and CDR2 SNEGSKA (reference sequence). Trimming cost V 4 bases and J 7 bases; bases outside gene matches: 1. The CDR3 is 11 residues long. CDR3 nucleotide sequence: TGCAGTGCTATGACAGGGGGTGGCTACACCTTC. It yields the protein CSAMTGGGYTF.

The chain links TRBV19 to TRBJ2-2; TRBD1 agrees at 9 bases. The CDR3 extends over 15 amino acids. With 2 bases clipped from V and 6 bases from J, the junction kept 4 bases outside the gene matches. The V gene's germline CDR1 is LNHDA and CDR2 SQIVND (reference sequence). The CDR3 DNA reads TGTGCCAGTAGTATAAGGGGACAGGGCGCCGGGGAGCTGTTTTTT. Translating gives CASSIRGQGAGELFF.

The V and J genes are TRBV10-3 and TRBJ2-7; TRBD2 aligns across 11 bases. In germline, CDR1 is ENHRY, CDR2 SYGVKD. V lost 1 base, J lost 4 bases, and 12 bases stayed unmatched. The CDR3 is 18 amino acids. The CDR3 DNA reads as TGTGCCATCAGTGAGTTGGGTGCGGTGTCTAGCGGGAGGTACGAGCAGTACTTC. It yields the protein CAISELGAVSSGRYEQYF.

This chain connects TRBV11-1 to TRBJ1-2; 9 bases fit TRBD1. The CDR3 is made up of 15 amino acids. Germline-derived CDR1 and CDR2 are SGHAT and FQDESV (reference sequence). V was clipped by 1 base and J by 6 bases; unmatched bases: 6. The CDR3 is CASSLGDWTGDGYTF. The CDR3, as DNA: TGTGCCAGCAGCTTAGGGGACTGGACAGGGGATGGCTACACCTTC.

This chain connects TRBV2 to TRBJ1-5; 8 positions agree with TRBD1. The CDR3 spans 14 residues. Trimming cost V 6 bases and J 4 bases; bases outside gene matches: 5. CDR1 and CDR2 from the germline V gene are SNHLY and FYNNEI. CDR3 DNA sequence: TGTGCCAGCAGCCAACAGGGGGTGAATCAGCCCCAGCATTTT. Translated: CASSQQGVNQPQHF. Complete variable domain (other parts from reference TRBV2 and TRBJ1-5): EPEVTQTPSHQVTQMGQEVILRCVPISNHLYFYWYRQILGQKVEFLVSFYNNEISEKSEIFDDQFSVERPDGSNFTLKIRSTKLEDSAMYFCASSQQGVNQPQHFGDGTRLSIL.

CDR3 region: CASSPGPGSAYEQYF. CDR3 DNA sequence: TGTGCCAGCAGCCCTGGACCGGGGTCAGCCTACGAGCAGTACTTC. The chain couples TRBV11-2 to TRBJ2-7; a weak D match, TRBD2 (5 bases). The CDR3 sequence is 15 residues long. Trimming stripped 5 bases from V and 2 bases from J, with 16 bases between. Germline CDR1 reads SGHAT; CDR2 reads FQNNGV.

This sequence joins TRBV5-1 and TRBJ1-6; D might be TRBD1 (5 bases). In germline, CDR1 is SGHRS, CDR2 YFSETQ. The CDR3 is 15 amino acids. Trimming stripped 1 base from V and 7 bases from J, with 12 bases between. CDR3 nucleotide sequence: TGCGCCAGCAGCTTGATAAGACAGTTAAATTCACCCCTCCACTTT. Translation gives CASSLIRQLNSPLHF.

This clone was detected a few times. The chain has TRBV29-1 and TRBJ2-7, with 9 nucleotides matching TRBD1. The ends lost 1 base at V and 0 bases at J; junction bases unmatched: 10. CDR1 is SQVTM, CDR2 ANQGSEA, per germline. This CDR3 has 17 residues. The CDR3 protein is CSVEADSGQGFSYEQYF. The CDR3 DNA follows: TGCAGCGTTGAAGCTGATTCGGGACAGGGATTCTCCTACGAGCAGTACTTC.

The chain carries TRBV4-1 and TRBJ1-2; 8 bases align to TRBD1. With 0 bases clipped from V and 7 bases from J, the junction kept 4 bases outside the gene matches. CDR1 and CDR2 (germline): MGHRA, YSYEKL. The CDR3 spans 14 residues. Written as DNA, the CDR3 is TGCGCCAGCAGCCAAGAGCAGGGGGCGTTTGGCTACACCTTC. Translating gives CASSQEQGAFGYTF.

The V gene is TRBV5-1, the J gene TRBJ2-5; 10 bases agree with TRBD1. The CDR3 has 15 residues. Germline-derived CDR1 and CDR2 are SGHRS and YFSETQ. J was trimmed by 7 bases and V by 0 bases; bases with no gene match: 6. The CDR3 reads CASSLAGQGMGTQYF. The DNA of the CDR3 is TGCGCCAGCAGCTTGGCGGGACAGGGGATGGGGACCCAGTACTTC.

The gene calls are TRBV29-1 and TRBJ1-1, with 9 bases aligning to TRBD1. Germline V gene sequence: CDR1 SQVTM, CDR2 ANQGSEA. Trimming at V came to 6 bases and at J to 2 bases, leaving 4 bases not matched to a gene. This CDR3 has 13 residues. CDR3 sequence: CSVAGQGNTEAFF. For the CDR3, the DNA is TGCAGCGTCGCGGGACAGGGAAACACTGAAGCTTTCTTT.

The chain employs TRBV29-1 and TRBJ2-2, with 7 bases that match TRBD1. V lost 3 bases to trimming and J lost 4 bases; unmatched junction nucleotides: 2. The CDR3 runs 13 residues. Germline V gene data show CDR1 as SQVTM and CDR2 as ANQGSEA. The CDR3, as DNA: TGCAGCGTTGATTCAGGGGGCACCGGGGAGCTGTTTTTT. Amino acids: CSVDSGGTGELFF.

The genes are TRBV30 and TRBJ2-2, with TRBD1 identical over 7 bases. The V gene's germline CDR1 is GTSNPN and CDR2 SVGIG (reference sequence). J was trimmed by 6 bases and V by 3 bases; bases with no gene match: 10. The CDR3 sequence is 15 residues long. The CDR3 bases are TGTGCCTGGAGGGCCGGGACAGCGAATCCCGGGGAGCTGTTTTTT. It encodes CAWRAGTANPGELFF.

The rearrangement joins TRBV7-2 to TRBJ2-7; D is possibly TRBD2 (7 bases). The CDR3 extends over 16 amino acids. Germline V lookup: CDR1 SGHTA, CDR2 FQGNSA. V dropped 1 base and J dropped 6 bases, with 19 bases sitting between them. The CDR3 bases are TGTGCCAGCAGCTTAGAGGCGGGGGCCCGTTCCGGCGAGCAGTACTTC. This codes for CASSLEAGARSGEQYF. Looking up the rest from reference TRBV7-2 and TRBJ2-7 gives the full variable domain: GAGVSQSPSNKVTEKGKDVELRCDPISGHTALYWYRQSLGQGLEFLIYFQGNSAPDKSGLPSDRFSAERTGGSVSTLTIQRTQQEDSAVYLCASSLEAGARSGEQYFGPGTRLTVT.

The V gene is TRBV2, the J gene TRBJ2-5; a weak D match, TRBD1 (6 bases). The assigned J gene may be wrong: the sequence end matches TRBJ2-7 better. The CDR3 is 14 amino acids. Germline CDR1 reads SNHLY; CDR2 reads FYNNEI. The CDR3 nucleotides read TGTGCCAGCAGTGAAAGCCAGGGGCCGTACGAGCAGTACTTC. Translating gives CASSESQGPYEQYF.

The chain uses TRBV4-2 and TRBJ2-7, with D unresolved. The CDR3 contains 16 residues. Germline CDR1 LGHNA, CDR2 YNFKEQ. Trimming removed 0 bases at V and 0 bases at J, with 12 bases between. For the CDR3, the DNA is TGTGCCAGCAGCCAAGATCTTGGCGGCCTCTCCTACGAGCAGTACTTC. Amino acids: CASSQDLGGLSYEQYF.

The chain links TRBV7-2 to TRBJ1-6, with unresolved D. Trimming shortened V by 1 base and J by 2 bases, and 3 bases separated the two germline ends. Germline CDR1 reads SGHTA; CDR2 reads FQGNSA. This CDR3 spans 14 amino acids. The CDR3, as DNA: TGTGCCAGCAGCTTAGGGCCCTATAATTCACCCCTCCACTTT. It codes for CASSLGPYNSPLHF.

Details on this clone: The sample carries other DNA sequences with the same CDR3. This sequence joins TRBV7-8 and TRBJ2-7; possible D gene TRBD1, 5 bases. The CDR3 is 13 residues long. The germline V gene has CDR1 SGHVS and CDR2 FQNEAQ. V lost 5 bases to trimming and J lost 1 base, with 9 bases between them. The CDR3 DNA sequence: TGTGCCAGCAGCCCCAGGGTGTCCTACGAGCAGTACTTC. As protein: CASSPRVSYEQYF.

The chain is built from TRBV2 and TRBJ1-6, with D perhaps matching TRBD1 (6 bases). CDR3 length: 15 residues. V dropped 4 bases and J dropped 9 bases, with 16 bases sitting between them. CDR1 is SNHLY, CDR2 FYNNEI, per germline. The CDR3 nucleotides are TGTGCCAGCAGTGTTTCGGTAGGGGGTACTTCACCCCTCCACTTT. This codes for CASSVSVGGTSPLHF. Full variable domain (missing parts from reference TRBV2 and TRBJ1-6): EPEVTQTPSHQVTQMGQEVILRCVPISNHLYFYWYRQILGQKVEFLVSFYNNEISEKSEIFDDQFSVERPDGSNFTLKIRSTKLEDSAMYFCASSVSVGGTSPLHFGNGTRLTVT.

The rearrangement links TRBV7-3 to TRBJ2-1; TRBD2 agrees at 8 bases. Looked up from germline, CDR1 is SGHTA and CDR2 is FQGTGA. The CDR3 totals 17 residues. Trimming took 0 bases from V and 6 from J; bases not matched to a gene: 10. The CDR3 reads CASSLTGGGGKTNEQFF. CDR3 coding DNA: TGTGCCAGCAGCTTAACAGGCGGCGGGGGGAAAACCAATGAGCAGTTCTTC.

This rearrangement joins TRBV6-1 to TRBJ1-5; 9 nucleotides line up with TRBD1. The CDR3 loop spans 15 amino acids. The germline V gene has CDR1 MNHNS and CDR2 SASEGT. Trimming took 3 bases from V and 5 from J; bases not matched to a gene: 5. This chain's CDR3 is CASSERDRGYQPQHF. The CDR3 DNA reads TGTGCCAGCAGTGAGAGAGACAGGGGGTATCAGCCCCAGCATTTT.

In this sample, this clone turned up a few times. The CDR3 DNA reads TGTGCCAGCAGCCCCCCAGGCTCTGGGGCCAACGTCCTGACTTTC. Protein product: CASSPPGSGANVLTF. The chain recombines TRBV5-4 with TRBJ2-6; D remains ambiguous. The CDR3 extends over 15 amino acids. CDR1 is SGHNT and CDR2 is YYREEE in the germline V gene (reference sequence). With 4 bases removed from V and 0 bases from J, the gap between germline ends came to 8 bases.

Only one count was recorded for this clone. The CDR3, as DNA: TGTGCCAGCAGTGAAAGGTGGACTCGCTACACCTTC. Its protein is CASSERWTRYTF. The chain carries TRBV6-1 and TRBJ1-2; D gene unclear. With 2 bases removed from V and 9 bases from J, the gap between germline ends came to 10 bases. The CDR3 has 12 amino acids. The germline V gene has CDR1 MNHNS and CDR2 SASEGT.

This clone has a handful of counts. The chain combines TRBV19 with TRBJ1-2; 9 nucleotides align to TRBD1. This CDR3 spans 13 amino acids. From germline, CDR1 is LNHDA and CDR2 SQIVND (reference sequence). Trimming at V came to 10 bases and at J to 7 bases, leaving 10 bases not matched to a gene. This CDR3 reads CATKGQGEFGYTF. The CDR3 DNA reads TGTGCCACTAAGGGACAGGGAGAATTTGGCTACACCTTC.